The 18 T cell receptor beta chains given below trace back to one sample, sequenced in a study of OX40 agonist ivuxolimab in advanced cancers. Data came from immunoSEQ multiplex PCR; TCRdb stores just in-frame clones and leaves some out. The table has about 32,000 clones, 75% to 95% seen once. The source material was CD4+ or CD8+ T cells sorted from blood, sampled in a trial of the OX40 agonist ivuxolimab. The receptor source for this set is an adult with an advanced solid tumor such as melanoma, head and neck, liver or kidney cancer.

There are a few counts of this clone. The V call is TRBV9, the J call TRBJ2-7; TRBD1 aligns across 11 bases. Germline V gene data show CDR1 as SGDLS and CDR2 as YYNGEE. This CDR3 has 15 amino acids. Trimming took 3 bases from V and 5 from J; bases not matched to a gene: 7. The CDR3 nucleotides are TGTGCCAGCAGCGGGACAGGGGGCAGGCCCGACGAGCAGTACTTC. Its translation: CASSGTGGRPDEQYF.

The CDR3 loop is CASSTLAGATGNTQYF. For the CDR3, the DNA is TGCGCCAGCAGCACCCTAGCGGGGGCTACCGGGAATACGCAGTATTTT. The chain joins TRBV4-1 to TRBJ2-3, with 10 bases that match TRBD2. The ends lost 5 bases at V and 7 bases at J; junction bases unmatched: 12. This CDR3 has 16 amino acids. Germline CDR1 MGHRA, CDR2 YSYEKL.

The V gene is TRBV7-9, the J gene TRBJ2-7; D might be TRBD1 (6 bases). V was clipped by 3 bases and J by 3 bases, with 12 bases between them. The V gene's germline CDR1 is SEHNR and CDR2 FQNEAQ (reference sequence). This CDR3 comprises 14 residues. The CDR3 DNA sequence: TGTGCCAGCAGCTTGGGACACGAGTTCTACGAGCAGTACTTC. Protein sequence: CASSLGHEFYEQYF.

The gene calls are TRBV4-1 and TRBJ2-7; D is ambiguous. From germline, CDR1 is MGHRA and CDR2 YSYEKL. This CDR3 comprises 15 residues. V dropped 0 bases and J dropped 7 bases, with 16 bases sitting between them. CDR3 DNA: TGCGCCAGCAGCCAAGATAGGGCCTTCTCCCGGGAGCAGTACTTC. Protein product: CASSQDRAFSREQYF.

The chain carries TRBV5-6 and TRBJ2-7, with D unresolved. Trimming shortened V by 0 bases and J by 0 bases, and 7 bases separated the two germline ends. Germline values: CDR1 SGHDT, CDR2 YYEEEE. The CDR3 extends over 14 amino acids. The CDR3 reads CASSLGTYSYEQYF. Written as DNA, the CDR3 is TGTGCCAGCAGCTTGGGCACCTACTCCTACGAGCAGTACTTC.

The chain couples TRBV15 to TRBJ2-4, with a possible D match to TRBD1 (5 bases). Germline V lookup: CDR1 LNHNV, CDR2 YYDKDF (reference sequence). CDR3 length equals 17 residues. V lost 0 bases and J 5 bases, leaving 17 bases between the germline ends. The DNA for the CDR3 is TGTGCCACCAGCAGAGATCTCTTCGCAGGGTGGGAAAACATTCAGTACTTC. Translating it yields CATSRDLFAGWENIQYF.

This chain connects TRBV28 to TRBJ2-7, with D tentatively TRBD1 (5 bases). CDR3 size: 13 residues. Germline V gene sequence: CDR1 MDHEN, CDR2 SYDVKM. V gave up 1 base and J gave up 6 bases, with 10 bases separating them. DNA for the CDR3: TGTGCCAGCAGTTTATCCAGGGTGGGCGAGCAGTACGTC. Translating gives CASSLSRVGEQYV.

V usage is TRBV6-6 and J usage is TRBJ2-7, with 8 bases that match TRBD2. This CDR3 has 15 amino acids. Unmatched junction bases numbered 3, after V lost 0 bases and J lost 2 bases. Germline V gene data show CDR1 as MNHNY and CDR2 as SVGAGI (reference sequence). The CDR3: CASSYSGGGPYEQYV. The CDR3 DNA reads as TGTGCCAGCAGTTACTCTGGCGGGGGGCCCTACGAGCAGTACGTC.

The gene calls are TRBV13 and TRBJ2-3; 8 bases agree with TRBD2. V dropped 10 bases and J dropped 4; count of bases not matched to a gene: 13. The CDR3 is 15 amino acids. Germline CDR1 PRHDT, CDR2 FYEKMQ (reference sequence). As DNA, the CDR3 is TGTGCCATCTCGACGGCTAGCGGGTTGTCAGATACGCAGTATTTT. Translating gives CAISTASGLSDTQYF.

The chain has TRBV6-5 and TRBJ1-6; no clear D gene. This CDR3 is built from 15 residues. Trimming removed 4 bases from V and 10 bases from J, with 17 bases in between. The germline CDR1 and CDR2 sequences are MNHEY and SVGAGI. CDR3 loop: CASSSLRARNSPLHF. The CDR3, as DNA: TGTGCCAGCAGTTCCTTGAGGGCACGGAACTCACCCCTCCACTTT.

The chain has TRBV27 and TRBJ2-3; D uncertain. CDR3 length equals 13 residues. V lost 7 bases and J lost 1, with 9 bases in between. CDR1 and CDR2 (germline): MNHEY, SMNVEV (reference sequence). In DNA, the CDR3 is TGTGCCAGCATTAAGTTGGGCACAGATACGCAGTATTTT. Encoded protein: CASIKLGTDTQYF.

The chain has TRBV21-1 and TRBJ1-1. TRBV21-1 is marked as a pseudogene. The CDR3 is made up of 15 amino acids. DNA for the CDR3: TGTGCCAGCAGCAAACGGACGGGGGGGAACACTGAAGCTTTCTTT. Protein sequence: CASSKRTGGNTEAFF.

This chain connects TRBV5-4 to TRBJ2-4, with TRBD1 matching 9 bases. The CDR3 consists of 13 residues. Germline trimming cut 4 bases from V and 5 bases from J; bases unmatched to any gene: 1. Germline lookup yields CDR1 SGHNT and CDR2 YYREEE (reference sequence). For the CDR3, the DNA is TGTGCCAGCAGCAGGACAGGGGAAAACATTCAGTACTTC. Protein product: CASSRTGENIQYF.

CDR3 region: CASSLSGQNTEAFF. The CDR3 DNA is TGTGCCAGCAGTTTATCTGGCCAGAACACTGAAGCTTTCTTT. The chain combines TRBV27 with TRBJ1-1; D is unresolved. V dropped 0 bases and J dropped 1 base, with 6 bases sitting between them. Looked up from germline, CDR1 is MNHEY and CDR2 is SMNVEV (reference sequence). This CDR3 contains 14 residues.

The gene calls are TRBV11-3 and TRBJ2-2; possibly TRBD2 for D (5 bases). The germline V gene encodes CDR1 SGHNT and CDR2 YENEEA. This CDR3 is 17 amino acids long. The ends were cut back, 4 bases at V and 4 bases at J, with 19 bases in the middle. CDR3 sequence reads: CASSSGWVSSVTGELFF. The CDR3 bases are TGTGCCAGCAGCTCGGGGTGGGTCAGCTCGGTCACCGGGGAGCTGTTTTTT.

The rearrangement uses TRBV4-1 and TRBJ2-7; no clear D. CDR1 is MGHRA and CDR2 is YSYEKL in the germline V gene. The V end lost 5 bases, the J end lost 1 base, and 12 bases lay between the germline ends. The CDR3 is 14 amino acids. DNA of the CDR3: TGCGCCAGCAGCGAACAAACCAGATCCTACGAGCAGTACTTC. This codes for CASSEQTRSYEQYF.

V gene TRBV9 combines with J gene TRBJ1-5, with 7 bases matching TRBD1. Trimming cost V 3 bases and J 4 bases; bases outside gene matches: 4. Germline V gene data show CDR1 as SGDLS and CDR2 as YYNGEE. The CDR3 is made up of 14 amino acids. DNA for the CDR3: TGTGCCAGCAGCGCCGGGACAGCTAATCAGCCCCAGCATTTT. This codes for CASSAGTANQPQHF.

The chain is built from TRBV4-2 and TRBJ2-7; 8 bases map to TRBD2. V was clipped by 4 bases and J by 4 bases; unmatched bases: 15. Per the germline V gene, CDR1 is LGHNA and CDR2 is YNFKEQ. This CDR3 contains 17 residues. The CDR3 spells CASSPGRMLAGRYEQYF. As DNA, the CDR3 is TGTGCCAGCAGCCCCGGGCGTATGCTAGCGGGTAGGTACGAGCAGTACTTC.